The clone carrying this T cell receptor beta chain was detected ten times or more. The data are from a study of identical twins. One entry per CDR3 protein, called by TCRdb with MiXCR from the 5' RACE reads. The sample carries fewer than 900,000 distinct CDR3 sequences, 21% recorded once. The germline V gene encodes CDR1 MNHEY and CDR2 SVGAGI. Trimming pared 6 bases from V and 5 bases from J, leaving 17 bases between. CDR3 length: 15 amino acids. In addition, the sample was reused for a study of T cells expressing NK-cell markers. This second study notes: Anti-gamma-delta TCR antibody use in several experiments restricted sorting to alpha-beta TCR T cells.

The rearrangement links TRBV6-5 to TRBJ1-5; a possible D gene is TRBD1 (5 bases). The sample comprised PBMCs. This TCR derives from a woman aged 18 to 35 in good health. In DNA form, the CDR3 reads TGTGCCAGCAGCTACGGACCCGGGGGGTATCAGCCCCAGCATTTT. This gives the protein CASSYGPGGYQPQHF.